These 22 T cell receptor beta chains originate from one sample sequenced in a study of blood T cells in healthy people across ages. For the second PCR, which ran for about 7 to 11 cycles, a sample-barcoded 5' primer and a J-beta primer mix were used. Using its own MiXCR run on the 5' RACE reads, TCRdb lists one record per CDR3 protein. This sample has roughly 700,000 distinct CDR3 sequences, with approximately 50% found just once. The sample consisted of blood. The receptors here all came from a woman in her sixties in good health.

This rearrangement joins TRBV15 to TRBJ2-3; 10 bases line up with TRBD2. CDR1 and CDR2 from the germline V gene are LNHNV and YYDKDF (reference sequence). The V gene end was trimmed by 3 bases and the J gene end by 6 bases; junction bases not matched to a gene: 18. This CDR3 comprises 19 residues. The DNA for the CDR3 is TGTGCCACCAGCAGCCAAAGATCCACCACTAGCGGGATATGGGATACGCAGTATTTT. Encoded protein: CATSSQRSTTSGIWDTQYF.

The V gene is TRBV29-1, the J gene TRBJ1-1; TRBD1 might be the D (5 bases). In germline, CDR1 is SQVTM, CDR2 ANQGSEA. This CDR3 has 11 residues. V lost 4 bases and J lost 8, with 11 bases in between. The CDR3 DNA follows: TGCAGCGTTGTGGGGCAGACCGAAGCTTTCTTT. This translates into CSVVGQTEAFF.

Of note for this clonotype: This may be a read error: a much more frequent sequence differs by one nucleotide. The V gene is TRBV11-3, the J gene TRBJ2-1; D remains unclear. The length of the CDR3 is 13 residues. CDR1 is SGHNT, CDR2 YENEEA, per germline. CDR3 DNA sequence: TGTGCCAGCGGCTTCGGCTCCTACAATGAGCAGTTCTTC. It yields the protein CASGFGSYNEQFF.

The chain couples TRBV3-1 to TRBJ2-7, with D unclear. CDR3 length: 12 residues. V gave up 5 bases and J gave up 4 bases, with 9 bases separating them. CDR1 is LGHDT, CDR2 YNNKEL, per germline (reference sequence). The CDR3 DNA follows: TGTGCCAGCAGCTCCCGCCCGTACGAGCAGTACTTC. Protein product: CASSSRPYEQYF.

The genes are TRBV29-1 and TRBJ2-5; D perhaps matches TRBD2 (6 bases). The V gene lost 4 bases and the J gene lost 11 bases, with 20 bases spanning the gap. The CDR3 is 13 amino acids. Germline V CDR1 and CDR2: SQVTM, ANQGSEA. This chain's CDR3 is CSVVPLANYGQYF. DNA for the CDR3: TGCAGCGTTGTACCGCTAGCGAATTACGGGCAGTACTTC.

With respect to this clonotype: The junction and the germline gene differ at one end; a read error may be behind it. The chain couples TRBV28 to TRBJ2-5; TRBD1 agrees at 8 bases. CDR3 length equals 13 residues. Germline lookup yields CDR1 MDHEN and CDR2 SYDVKM. Here the CDR3 reads CVSRKQGVGEQYF. DNA of the CDR3: TGTGTCAGCAGAAAACAGGGGGTGGGTGAGCAGTACTTC. Using reference TRBV28 and TRBJ2-5 for the parts outside the CDR3, the full variable domain is DVKVTQSSRYLVKRTGEKVFLECVQDMDHENMFWYRQDPGLGLRLIYFSYDVKMKEKGDIPEGYSVSREKKERFSLILESASTNQTSMYLCVSRKQGVGEQYFGPGTRLLVL.

The chain employs TRBV4-3 and TRBJ1-1; TRBD1 aligns across 9 bases. Per germline, CDR1 LGHNA and CDR2 YSLEER. The CDR3 extends over 14 amino acids. V shed 3 bases, J shed 7 bases, and the junction held 6 bases outside the gene matches. CDR3 coding DNA: TGCGCCAGCAGCCACAACAGGGGGCTGGGTGAAGCTTTCTTT. Translating it yields CASSHNRGLGEAFF.

The chain links TRBV6-2 or TRBV6-3 to TRBJ1-2, with no clear D. Germline V gives CDR1 MNHEY, CDR2 SVGEGT. There are 12 residues in the CDR3. Trimming pared 6 bases from V and 10 bases from J, leaving 15 bases between. This chain's CDR3 is CASRLWRQVYTF. The CDR3 DNA reads as TGTGCCAGCAGGTTGTGGCGACAAGTCTACACCTTC.

The chain employs TRBV28 and TRBJ2-7, with a tentative D call TRBD2 (7 bases). CDR1 and CDR2 from the germline V gene are MDHEN and SYDVKM. This CDR3 region has 14 residues. V was trimmed by 5 bases and J by 3 bases, leaving 14 bases between them. The CDR3 DNA sequence: TGTGCCAGCAGTCCATTAGGGGGGGTCTACGAGCAGTACTTC. Protein: CASSPLGGVYEQYF.

The chain uses TRBV7-9 and TRBJ2-1; 7 bases line up with TRBD1. Trimming took 5 bases from V and 5 from J; bases not matched to a gene: 12. The germline gives CDR1 SEHNR, CDR2 FQNEAQ (reference sequence). CDR3 length: 16 residues. The CDR3: CASSPGTAGANNEQFF. The CDR3 nucleotides are TGTGCCAGCAGCCCCGGGACAGCCGGGGCGAACAATGAGCAGTTCTTC.

The V and J genes are TRBV28 and TRBJ2-4; TRBD2 is a possible D gene (7 bases). The J call may be faulty, since TRBJ2-7 better matches the DNA end. CDR3 length: 14 amino acids. Germline CDR1 and CDR2: MDHEN and SYDVKM. The CDR3 coding sequence is TGTGCCAGCAGTTTATTAGGGGGGGGTGACGAGCAGTACTTC. As protein: CASSLLGGGDEQYF.

The chain has TRBV5-6 and TRBJ2-3, with D possibly being TRBD1 (5 bases). This CDR3 is built from 15 residues. Germline-derived CDR1 and CDR2 are SGHDT and YYEEEE. V lost 4 bases to trimming and J lost 1 base, with 13 bases between them. Here the CDR3 DNA reads TGTGCCAGCAGCCCAGGACACGCGGGCACAGATACGCAGTATTTT. It yields the protein CASSPGHAGTDTQYF.

The table lists this clonotype with a few counts. The rearrangement joins TRBV20-1 to TRBJ2-2, with 12 bases aligning to TRBD1. Germline CDR1 reads DFQATT; CDR2 reads SNEGSKA (reference sequence). V lost 5 bases and J lost 4; bases outside the gene matches: 5. The CDR3 is 15 residues long. CDR3 sequence reads: CSASGQGAGTGELFF. CDR3 coding DNA: TGCAGTGCTTCGGGACAGGGGGCCGGCACCGGGGAGCTGTTTTTT.

The chain uses TRBV6-8 and TRBJ1-4; tentatively, D is TRBD1 (5 bases). Trimming shortened V by 6 bases and J by 6 bases, and 20 bases separated the two germline ends. The CDR3 is made up of 16 amino acids. Germline CDR1 MNHGY, CDR2 SAAAGT. This CDR3 reads CASSRAPGGRDEKLFF. The CDR3 nucleotides read TGTGCCAGCAGCCGGGCCCCGGGTGGCAGGGATGAAAAACTGTTTTTT.

This clonotype was found many times. V is TRBV7-2 and J is TRBJ2-7; D may correspond to TRBD1 or TRBD2 (5 bases each). The CDR3 length is 14 residues. From germline, CDR1 is SGHTA and CDR2 FQGNSA. V was clipped by 2 bases and J by 4 bases, with 12 bases between them. The CDR3 sequence is CASSLSGRGYEQYF. The CDR3 DNA follows: TGTGCCAGCAGCTTATCGGGAAGGGGTTACGAGCAGTACTTC.

This clonotype was seen only a few times. V is TRBV4-3 and J is TRBJ2-1, with 11 bases lining up with TRBD2. Germline V gives CDR1 LGHNA, CDR2 YSLEER. CDR3 length: 17 amino acids. Trimming at V came to 0 bases and at J to 4 bases, leaving 5 bases not matched to a gene. The CDR3 sequence is CASSQDRGTSGYNEQFF. CDR3 nucleotide sequence: TGCGCCAGCAGCCAAGATCGGGGGACTAGCGGTTACAATGAGCAGTTCTTC.

The rearrangement uses TRBV5-1 and TRBJ2-5, with 8 positions matching TRBD1. V was pared by 0 bases and J by 5 bases, with 9 bases of the junction left unmatched. Germline V gives CDR1 SGHRS, CDR2 YFSETQ. The CDR3 consists of 16 residues. The CDR3 nucleotides are TGCGCCAGCAGCTTGGGCGCCGGACAGGGAGGTGAGACCCAGTACTTC. Encoded protein: CASSLGAGQGGETQYF.

The chain couples TRBV20-1 to TRBJ2-1; 14 bases are shared with TRBD2. From germline, CDR1 is DFQATT and CDR2 SNEGSKA (reference sequence). V was clipped by 5 bases and J by 8 bases; unmatched bases: 2. The CDR3 is 13 residues long. CDR3 nucleotides: TGCAGTGCTGGGACTAGCGGGAGCGATGAGCAGTTCTTC. Amino acids: CSAGTSGSDEQFF.

In the case of this clonotype: A much larger clonotype is one base distant, so this may be a read error. This likely comes from a read error, as the CDR3 has no conserved phenylalanine or tryptophan at its end. The CDR3 reads CASSQDRGTQLETQYL. In DNA form, the CDR3 reads TGTGCCAGCAGCCAGGACAGGGGAACACAATTAGAGACCCAGTACCTC. The chain employs TRBV5-6 and TRBJ2-5; 9 bases fit TRBD1. The junction had 11 bases not matched to a gene; V was cut back by 4 bases and J by 4 bases. The CDR3 spans 16 residues. The germline V gene has CDR1 SGHDT and CDR2 YYEEEE.

V is TRBV2 and J is TRBJ2-3; D is unclear. Germline V lookup: CDR1 SNHLY, CDR2 FYNNEI. Trimming pared 4 bases from V and 14 bases from J, leaving 16 bases between. The CDR3 covers 12 residues. The chain's CDR3 is CASSGTRFDGYF. CDR3 bases: TGTGCCAGCAGTGGAACTCGCTTTGACGGGTATTTT.

The V call is TRBV4-2, the J call TRBJ2-7; 15 bases align to TRBD2. CDR1 and CDR2 from the germline V gene are LGHNA and YNFKEQ. This CDR3 contains 18 residues. The V gene end was trimmed by 4 bases and the J gene end by 3 bases; junction bases not matched to a gene: 10. The CDR3 DNA is TGTGCCAGCAGCCCAATTCAGGGACTAGCGGGAGGTAGCTACGAGCAGTACTTC. This translates into CASSPIQGLAGGSYEQYF.

The chain is built from TRBV28 and TRBJ2-1; 13 bases match TRBD2. In germline, CDR1 is MDHEN, CDR2 SYDVKM. The V and J ends lost 7 bases and 9 bases, in that order; junction bases with no gene match: 9. The CDR3 loop spans 15 amino acids. CDR3 sequence: CASTPRLAGGGEQFF. The CDR3, as DNA: TGTGCCAGCACCCCCCGACTAGCGGGAGGAGGTGAGCAGTTCTTC.